This TCR beta chain was found in a study of cytomegalovirus exposure and HLA in healthy donors. Study context: Unique TCRs from HLA-typed donors, 80 million to 90 million of them, were held in an early data release.

This clone appeared a single time. The target antigen is unknown. The PCR contained 60 Vbeta and 13 Jbeta primers. The protocol was immunoSEQ multiplex PCR, while the TCRdb copy is restricted to in-frame clones and leaves out a portion. Here the sample spans about 160,000 clones, about four fifths being singletons. This CDR3 has 12 amino acids. Trimming removed 3 bases from V and 5 bases from J; junction bases left unmatched: 1. Germline loops: CDR1 SGHDT, CDR2 YYEEEE. Healthy bone marrow donors made up the donors. Study-wide results and limits: Immune exposure data for these donors was limited to CMV serostatus. Roughly uniform sequencing depth across donors was assumed, possibly incorrectly.

Sample: PBMCs. The receptor was isolated from a girl between 5 and 17 years old in good health and CMV-seropositive. The chain employs TRBV5-6 and TRBJ2-7, with 8 bases identical to TRBD1. In nucleotides, the CDR3 is TGTGCCAGCAGCTGGACAGGGAACGAGCAGTACTTC. Its translation is CASSWTGNEQYF. The full variable domain, its missing parts supplied by reference TRBV5-6 and TRBJ2-7, is DAGVTQSPTHLIKTRGQQVTLRCSPKSGHDTVSWYQQALGQGPQFIFQYYEEEERQRGNFPDRFSGHQFPNYSSELNVNALLLGDSALYLCASSWTGNEQYFGPGTRLTVT.